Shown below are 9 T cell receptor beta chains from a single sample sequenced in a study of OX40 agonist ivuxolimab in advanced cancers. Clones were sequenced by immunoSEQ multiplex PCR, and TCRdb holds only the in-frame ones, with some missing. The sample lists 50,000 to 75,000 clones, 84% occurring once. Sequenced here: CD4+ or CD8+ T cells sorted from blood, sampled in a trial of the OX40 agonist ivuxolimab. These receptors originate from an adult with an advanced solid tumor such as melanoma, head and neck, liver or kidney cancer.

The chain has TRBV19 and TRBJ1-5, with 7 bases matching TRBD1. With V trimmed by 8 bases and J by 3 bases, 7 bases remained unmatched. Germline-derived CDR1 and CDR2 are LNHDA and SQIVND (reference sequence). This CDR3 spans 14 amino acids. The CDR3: CASRTGVSNQPQHF. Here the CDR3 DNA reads TGTGCCAGTCGCACAGGGGTCTCCAATCAGCCCCAGCATTTT.

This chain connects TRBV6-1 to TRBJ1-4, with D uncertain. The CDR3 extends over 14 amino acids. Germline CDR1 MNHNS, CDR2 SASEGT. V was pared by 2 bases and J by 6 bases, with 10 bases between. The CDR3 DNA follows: TGTGCCAGCAGTGAATTTTGGGGTGATGAAAAACTGTTTTTT. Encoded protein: CASSEFWGDEKLFF.

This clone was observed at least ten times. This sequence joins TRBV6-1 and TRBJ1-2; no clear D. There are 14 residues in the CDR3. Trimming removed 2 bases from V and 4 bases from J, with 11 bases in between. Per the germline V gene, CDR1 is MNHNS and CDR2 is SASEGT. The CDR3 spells CASSENPGPYGYTF. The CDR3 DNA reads TGTGCCAGCAGTGAAAACCCAGGCCCCTATGGCTACACCTTC.

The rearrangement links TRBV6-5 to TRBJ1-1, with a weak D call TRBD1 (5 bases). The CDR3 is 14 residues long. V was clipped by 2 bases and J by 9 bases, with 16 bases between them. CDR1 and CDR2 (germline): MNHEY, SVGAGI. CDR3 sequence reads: CASSYQGDGDQAFF. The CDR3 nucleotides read TGTGCCAGCAGTTACCAGGGCGACGGGGATCAAGCTTTCTTT.

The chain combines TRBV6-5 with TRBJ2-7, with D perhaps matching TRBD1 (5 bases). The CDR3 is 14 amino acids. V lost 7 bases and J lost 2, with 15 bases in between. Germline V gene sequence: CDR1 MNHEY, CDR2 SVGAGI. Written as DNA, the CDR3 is TGTGCCAGCACATTGTCGGCAGGGACCTACGAGCAGTACTTC. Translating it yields CASTLSAGTYEQYF.

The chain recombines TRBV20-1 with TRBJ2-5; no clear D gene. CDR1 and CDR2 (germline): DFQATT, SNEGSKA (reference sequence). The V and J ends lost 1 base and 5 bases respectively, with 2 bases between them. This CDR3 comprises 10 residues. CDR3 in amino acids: CSARGETQYF. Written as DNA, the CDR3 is TGCAGTGCTAGAGGGGAGACCCAGTACTTC.

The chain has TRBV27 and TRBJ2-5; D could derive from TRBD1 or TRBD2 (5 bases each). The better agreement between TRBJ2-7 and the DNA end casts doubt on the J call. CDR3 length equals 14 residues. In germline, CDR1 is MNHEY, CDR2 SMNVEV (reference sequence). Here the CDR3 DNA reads TGTGCCAGCAGTCGTAAGACAGCGGATTACGAGCAGTACTTC. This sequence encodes CASSRKTADYEQYF.

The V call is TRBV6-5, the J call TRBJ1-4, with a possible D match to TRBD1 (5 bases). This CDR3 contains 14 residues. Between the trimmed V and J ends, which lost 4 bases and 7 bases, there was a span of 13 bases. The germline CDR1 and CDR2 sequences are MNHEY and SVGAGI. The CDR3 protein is CASSSTRGTEKLFF. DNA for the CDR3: TGTGCCAGCAGTTCTACACGGGGGACTGAAAAACTGTTTTTT.

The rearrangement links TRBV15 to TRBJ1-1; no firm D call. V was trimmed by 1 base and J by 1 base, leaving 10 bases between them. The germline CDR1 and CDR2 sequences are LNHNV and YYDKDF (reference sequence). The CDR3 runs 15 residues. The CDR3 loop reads CATSRGLTPNTEAFF. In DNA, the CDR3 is TGTGCCACCAGCAGAGGACTTACCCCGAACACTGAAGCTTTCTTT.